This is a list of T cell receptor beta chains from one sample in a study of CD8+CD57+ T cells in acquired aplastic anemia. TCRdb ran MiXCR on the reads and lists one entry per CDR3 protein. Among 270,000 or so distinct CDR3 sequences, approximately 79% were seen once, and the ten largest hold about two fifths. Source material: sorted CD4+, CD8+, or CD8+CD57+ T cells (not recorded which) from PBMCs. These receptors originate from a human donor with aplastic anemia. The CDR3 runs from the conserved cysteine through the conserved F or W. A D gene is named only where the DNA matches it firmly. Some rows mark clone size as missing; the rest say once, few, many or name a class of expanded clone.

>TRBJ2-7|NA|NA|TRBV6-5
TGTGCCAGCAGTTACTCGAGTAATGGCGGCTACGAGCAGTACTTC
CASSYSSNGGYEQYF
>TRBJ1-2|few|NA|TRBV19
TGTGCCACTTACCGACAGGACTATGGCTACACCTTC
CATYRQDYGYTF
>TRBJ2-3|NA|NA|TRBV7-2
TGTGCCAGCAGCGCCCCCCCCTGGCGGGGGCACCAGAACTTT
CASSAPPWRGHQNF
>TRBJ2-5|few|NA|TRBV11-2
TGTGCCAGCAGCTCCCCCCCGCAGGAGACCCAGTACTTC
CASSSPPQETQYF
>TRBJ1-6|NA|NA|TRBV7-6
TGTGCCAGCAGCCGAGGGGGGACTACCTACGAGCAGTACCTCCACTTT
CASSRGGTTYEQYLHF
>TRBJ2-7|NA|NA|TRBV15
TGTGCCACCAGTTACGTGCAGGGTAACTACACCCAGTACTTC
CATSYVQGNYTQYF
>TRBJ2-6|NA|TRBD2|TRBV7-6
TGTGCCAGCAGCTTAGCGGGGGGGACGGAGCGCCTACGAGTCCTGACTTTC
CASSLAGGTERLRVLTF
>TRBJ1-2|NA|NA|TRBV7-9
NA
CASSATADYGYTFTF
>TRBJ2-1|NA|NA|TRBV15
TGTGCCACCAGCAGATCCCCCCGGGATGAGCAGTTCTTC
CATSRSPRDEQFF
>TRBJ2-2|NA|TRBD1|TRBV7-2
TGTGCCAGCAGTGTAGTAGGGGGCGCCGACGAGGGCCTGTTTTTT
CASSVVGGADEGLFF
>TRBJ2-3|NA|NA|TRBV7-8
TGTGCCAGCAGCTTAGCGGGAACAGCTGATACGCATTTT
CASSLAGTADTHF
>TRBJ1-2|NA|NA|TRBV9
TGTGCCACGGACGGTTACTATGGCTACACCTTC
CATDGYYGYTF
>TRBJ1-1|NA|NA|TRBV2
TGTGCCAGCGGGGACGGAGGCAGGGATACGCAGTATACTGAAGCTTTCTTT
CASGDGGRDTQYTEAFF
>TRBJ1-1|NA|NA|TRBV19
TGTGCCAGTGGGGGGGGGGGGGCGAACACTGAAGCTTTCTTT
CASGGGGANTEAFF